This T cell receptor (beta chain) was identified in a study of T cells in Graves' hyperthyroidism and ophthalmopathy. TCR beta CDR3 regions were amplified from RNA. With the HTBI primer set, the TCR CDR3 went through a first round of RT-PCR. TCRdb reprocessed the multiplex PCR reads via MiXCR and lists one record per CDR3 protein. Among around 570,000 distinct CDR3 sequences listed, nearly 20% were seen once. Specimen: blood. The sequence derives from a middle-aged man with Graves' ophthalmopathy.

The CDR3 bases are TGTGCCACCGGGGATGGGGGGTCGGCCGTTGGTCCCCTCCACTTT. Its protein product is CATGDGGSAVGPLHF. The chain couples TRBV6-1 to TRBJ1-6; tentatively, D is TRBD1 (5 bases). The CDR3 runs 15 residues. V shed 10 bases and J shed 13 bases, with 26 bases lying between them. The V gene's germline CDR1 is MNHNS and CDR2 SASEGT.